The 25 T cell receptor beta chains in this list originate from one sample, sequenced in a study of T cells in Graves' hyperthyroidism and ophthalmopathy. Amplification of TCR beta CDR3 regions used RNA as the template. RT-PCR in the first round (using the HTBI primer set) targeted the TCR CDR3. Via MiXCR, TCRdb re-called the multiplex PCR reads, giving one row per CDR3 protein. The sample lists 200,000 to 250,000 distinct CDR3 sequences, about 17% occurring once. The source material was blood. These receptors were taken from a woman aged 18-29 years with Graves' ophthalmopathy.

This clonotype was counted many times. The V and J genes are TRBV5-5 and TRBJ2-6; 10 positions agree with TRBD1. V trimming: 4 bases; J trimming: 0 bases; junction bases outside the gene matches: 10. Germline CDR1 SGHKS, CDR2 YYEKEE (reference sequence). The CDR3 sequence is 19 residues long. The DNA of the CDR3 is TGTGCCAGCAGCCTCCGGACAGGGGGTTTTATCTCTGGGGCCAACGTCCTGACTTTC. Translation: CASSLRTGGFISGANVLTF.

Ten or more counts support this clonotype. The V call is TRBV20-1, the J call TRBJ2-1, with 8 bases identical to TRBD2. Germline values: CDR1 DFQATT, CDR2 SNEGSKA (reference sequence). The junction had 5 bases not matched to a gene; V was cut back by 3 bases and J by 7 bases. This CDR3 comprises 13 residues. The CDR3 coding sequence is TGCAGTGCTAGCGGGGGGGCCGCAAATGAGCAGTTCTTC. Translation gives CSASGGAANEQFF.

This clonotype was seen ten or more times. The gene calls are TRBV7-9 and TRBJ1-1, with 7 bases lining up with TRBD1. The V and J ends lost 5 bases and 0 bases, in that order; junction bases with no gene match: 9. Germline CDR1 is SEHNR and CDR2 is FQNEAQ (reference sequence). This CDR3 spans 16 amino acids. The CDR3 region has the DNA TGTGCCAGCAGCGCCACCGCCGGGACAGTGAACACTGAAGCTTTCTTT. Amino acid sequence: CASSATAGTVNTEAFF. The full variable domain, rest sourced from reference TRBV7-9 and TRBJ1-1, is DTGVSQNPRHKITKRGQNVTFRCDPISEHNRLYWYRQTLGQGPEFLTYFQNEAQLEKSRLLSDRFSAERPKGSFSTLEIQRTEQGDSAMYLCASSATAGTVNTEAFFGQGTRLTVV.

This clonotype showed up many times. The V and J genes are TRBV7-6 and TRBJ2-1; TRBD1 agrees at 10 bases. V was pared by 3 bases and J by 6 bases, with 5 bases of the junction left unmatched. Germline lookup yields CDR1 SGHVS and CDR2 FNYEAQ. The CDR3 contains 15 residues. The CDR3 DNA reads TGTGCCAGCAGCTTCGGGACAGGGGCCCCCAATGAGCAGTTCTTC. Protein sequence: CASSFGTGAPNEQFF.

This clonotype was recorded many times. The chain's CDR3 is CATSKTGGDLGPYGYTF. The CDR3 DNA reads TGTGCCACCTCGAAAACAGGAGGAGACCTGGGACCTTATGGCTACACCTTC. The V gene is TRBV27, the J gene TRBJ1-2; tentative D call: TRBD1 (5 bases). CDR1 is MNHEY and CDR2 is SMNVEV in the germline V gene (reference sequence). The CDR3 contains 17 residues. V dropped 10 bases and J dropped 5 bases, with 29 bases sitting between them.

This clonotype was seen at least ten times. The chain links TRBV9 to TRBJ2-3, with D unresolved. CDR1 is SGDLS and CDR2 is YYNGEE in the germline V gene. There are 14 residues in the CDR3. The ends were cut back, 2 bases at V and 0 bases at J, with 7 bases in the middle. CDR3 residues: CASSVRHSTDTQYF. CDR3 coding DNA: TGTGCCAGCAGCGTCAGACATAGCACAGATACGCAGTATTTT.

This clonotype has ten or more counts. The chain is built from TRBV7-2 and TRBJ2-2; 13 nucleotides line up with TRBD2. V lost 5 bases, J lost 3 bases, and 9 bases stayed unmatched. Germline-derived CDR1 and CDR2 are SGHTA and FQGNSA. The CDR3 is made up of 18 amino acids. Here the CDR3 reads CASSLRLAGGPHTGELFF. In nucleotides, the CDR3 is TGTGCCAGCAGCCTCAGACTAGCGGGAGGCCCACACACCGGGGAGCTGTTTTTT. Full variable domain (remainder filled in from reference TRBV7-2 and TRBJ2-2): GAGVSQSPSNKVTEKGKDVELRCDPISGHTALYWYRQSLGQGLEFLIYFQGNSAPDKSGLPSDRFSAERTGGSVSTLTIQRTQQEDSAVYLCASSLRLAGGPHTGELFFGEGSRLTVL.

This rearrangement joins TRBV20-1 to TRBJ1-2; a weak D match, TRBD1 (5 bases). CDR1 DFQATT and CDR2 SNEGSKA come from the germline V gene (reference sequence). The CDR3 has 12 amino acids. Trimming stripped 6 bases from V and 1 base from J, with 9 bases between. CDR3 sequence (DNA): TGCAGTGCCACGACAGTTAACTATGGCTACACCTTC. Translating it yields CSATTVNYGYTF.

The chain is built from TRBV28 and TRBJ2-3; 12 bases fit TRBD2. This CDR3 spans 18 amino acids. V lost 7 bases and J lost 1; bases outside the gene matches: 12. Germline V gene sequence: CDR1 MDHEN, CDR2 SYDVKM. The CDR3 DNA sequence: TGTGCCAGCAACCCAACGGTGAGGACTAGCGGGGGCACAGATACGCAGTATTTT. This encodes CASNPTVRTSGGTDTQYF.

This clonotype occurred many times. J is TRBJ1-1 and V is TRBV18, with TRBD1 matching 9 bases. CDR3 length: 17 residues. J gave up 5 bases and V 3 bases, and 13 bases lay outside the gene matches. Per germline, CDR1 KGHSH and CDR2 LQKENI. The CDR3 DNA follows: TGTGCCAGCTCACCTCGGACAGGGGAAGGAGTTATGACTGAAGCTTTCTTT. It translates to CASSPRTGEGVMTEAFF.

The table lists this clonotype with a few counts. V is TRBV4-2 and J is TRBJ2-1; perhaps D is TRBD1 or TRBD2 (6 bases each). Germline V gene lookup returns CDR1 LGHNA and CDR2 YNFKEQ. The CDR3 is 13 amino acids. Deletions cut 0 bases from V and 9 bases from J, with 9 bases between. CDR3 nucleotide sequence: TGTGCCAGCAGCCAAGAAGGGGGGCGTGAGCAGTTCTTC. This translates into CASSQEGGREQFF.

This clonotype was observed a few times. The rearrangement uses TRBV6-2 or TRBV6-3 and TRBJ1-1; possible D gene TRBD1, 5 bases. The CDR3 extends over 14 amino acids. Germline lookup yields CDR1 MNHEY and CDR2 SVGEGT. V was trimmed by 6 bases and J by 0 bases, leaving 11 bases between them. CDR3 region: CASSLQALNTEAFF. The CDR3 DNA follows: TGTGCCAGCAGCCTACAGGCCCTGAACACTGAAGCTTTCTTT.

CDR3 protein: CSASLRRDLPARTQYF. The CDR3 DNA reads as TGCAGTGCTAGTTTACGGCGGGACCTACCGGCGCGGACCCAGTACTTC. The rearrangement uses TRBV20-1 and TRBJ2-5; D is possibly TRBD2 (6 bases). CDR3 length: 16 residues. V was trimmed by 3 bases and J by 7 bases, leaving 24 bases between them. Germline CDR1 DFQATT, CDR2 SNEGSKA (reference sequence).

This clonotype came up a few times. The J gene is TRBJ2-2, the V gene TRBV14, with D perhaps matching TRBD2 (5 bases). CDR3 size: 16 residues. Germline CDR1 and CDR2: SGHDN and FVKESK. The germline V and J ends were trimmed by 3 bases and 0 bases, with 11 bases remaining between them. For the CDR3, the DNA is TGTGCCAGCAGCCATACCGGGGATTCGAACACCGGGGAGCTGTTTTTT. It translates to CASSHTGDSNTGELFF.

This clonotype was seen at least ten times. The V gene is TRBV30, the J gene TRBJ1-1, with 9 bases matching TRBD1. The CDR3 is 14 amino acids. With 3 bases clipped from V and 1 base from J, the junction kept 3 bases outside the gene matches. The V gene's germline CDR1 is GTSNPN and CDR2 SVGIG (reference sequence). The CDR3 region is CAWRIQGANTEAFF. For the CDR3, the DNA is TGTGCCTGGAGGATACAGGGGGCGAACACTGAAGCTTTCTTT.

V gene TRBV5-8 combines with J gene TRBJ2-1; 10 bases align to TRBD2. The J segment lost 5 bases and the V segment lost 5 bases, leaving 7 bases of the junction unmatched. Germline V gene sequence: CDR1 SGHTS, CDR2 YDEGEE. The CDR3 spans 15 residues. The CDR3 protein is CASRSSGGQHNEQFF. The CDR3 DNA is TGTGCCAGCAGAAGTAGCGGGGGGCAACACAATGAGCAGTTCTTC.

CDR3 nucleotide sequence: TGTGCCAGCAGCTTAATTGGAGCCTCTAGCGGGTTCACAGATACGCAGTATTTT. Residues: CASSLIGASSGFTDTQYF. This rearrangement joins TRBV7-3 to TRBJ2-3, with 8 bases fitting TRBD2. The V gene's germline CDR1 is SGHTA and CDR2 FQGTGA. J was trimmed by 2 bases and V by 1 base; bases with no gene match: 11. This CDR3 is 18 amino acids long.

This clonotype appeared many times. This rearrangement joins TRBV11-2 to TRBJ2-7; 9 bases are shared with TRBD1. V lost 4 bases to trimming and J lost 5 bases; unmatched junction nucleotides: 9. The CDR3 extends over 15 amino acids. The germline V gene encodes CDR1 SGHAT and CDR2 FQNNGV. CDR3 region: CASSSIRDREHEQYF. Written as DNA, the CDR3 is TGTGCCAGCAGCTCCATCCGGGACAGGGAGCACGAGCAGTACTTC. Based on the CDR3 plus reference TRBV11-2 and TRBJ2-7, the full variable domain is EAGVAQSPRYKIIEKRQSVAFWCNPISGHATLYWYQQILGQGPKLLIQFQNNGVVDDSQLPKDRFSAERLKGVDSTLKIQPAKLEDSAVYLCASSSIRDREHEQYFGPGTRLTVT.

This clonotype has at least ten counts. The J gene is TRBJ1-2, the V gene TRBV6-2 or TRBV6-3; unclear D gene. The length of the CDR3 is 15 residues. CDR1 is MNHEY, CDR2 SVGEGT, per germline. V lost 2 bases to trimming and J lost 8 bases, with 18 bases between them. The CDR3 DNA follows: TGTGCCAGCAGTTACCCGGAGACCATCGGGAACGGCTACACCTTC. It yields the protein CASSYPETIGNGYTF.

This clonotype showed up many times. J is TRBJ2-1 and V is TRBV9; 9 bases match TRBD1. The length of the CDR3 is 15 residues. Germline V gene sequence: CDR1 SGDLS, CDR2 YYNGEE. The junction had 7 bases not matched to a gene; V was cut back by 4 bases and J by 5 bases. This chain's CDR3 is CASSRGDRVHNEQFF. DNA for the CDR3: TGTGCCAGCAGCCGGGGGGACAGGGTCCACAATGAGCAGTTCTTC.

The genes are TRBV28 and TRBJ2-7; 10 bases align to TRBD1. This CDR3 spans 16 amino acids. J lost 2 bases, V lost 4 bases, and 8 bases had no gene match. Germline V CDR1 and CDR2: MDHEN, SYDVKM. CDR3 loop: CASSSPGQGTPYEQYF. DNA for the CDR3: TGTGCCAGCAGTTCCCCGGGACAGGGGACCCCCTACGAGCAGTACTTC.

This clonotype was found many times. The chain couples TRBV30 to TRBJ2-7; TRBD2 matches at 10 bases. Germline V gene lookup returns CDR1 GTSNPN and CDR2 SVGIG (reference sequence). The CDR3 is 15 residues long. V dropped 3 bases and J dropped 3; count of bases not matched to a gene: 8. This CDR3 reads CAWSYSSGSFYEQYF. CDR3 sequence (DNA): TGTGCCTGGAGCTATTCTAGCGGGAGCTTCTACGAGCAGTACTTC.

This chain joins TRBV19 and TRBJ2-3; 10 positions match TRBD1. V shed 9 bases and J 4 bases; nucleotides not matched to a gene: 10. The CDR3 spans 15 residues. Germline V CDR1 and CDR2: LNHDA, SQIVND (reference sequence). CDR3 loop: CASRNRDRGPDTQYF. The DNA of the CDR3 is TGTGCCAGCAGAAACCGGGACAGGGGCCCAGATACGCAGTATTTT.

In this sample, this clonotype turned up many times. The chain uses TRBV7-2 and TRBJ2-3; 9 bases match TRBD2. The ends lost 6 bases at V and 3 bases at J; junction bases unmatched: 7. The CDR3 covers 15 residues. Germline CDR1 and CDR2: SGHTA and FQGNSA. The CDR3 sequence: CASRKPGLATDTQYF. The CDR3, as DNA: TGTGCCAGCAGAAAGCCGGGACTAGCAACAGATACGCAGTATTTT.

This clonotype was recorded at least ten times. The J gene is TRBJ2-2, the V gene TRBV10-1; 12 nucleotides line up with TRBD2. V trimming: 6 bases; J trimming: 6 bases; junction bases outside the gene matches: 8. Per the germline V gene, CDR1 is WNHNN and CDR2 is SYGVQD (reference sequence). This CDR3 has 16 amino acids. The CDR3 DNA reads as TGCGCCAGCAGCCGAGGACTAGCGGGGAATGCCGGGGAGCTGTTTTTT. Translated: CASSRGLAGNAGELFF.